These 17 T cell receptor beta chains were sequenced from one sample in a study of T cell responses to AZD1222 COVID-19 vaccine. TCRdb keeps only in-frame clones here, not all; method: immunoSEQ multiplex PCR. Of more than 110,000 clones listed, roughly 92% are singletons. Sequences were derived from peripheral blood, sampled on day 0 of AZD1222 vaccination. All receptors come from an adult in good health.

The rearrangement links TRBV28 to TRBJ2-6, with 7 bases aligning to TRBD1. This CDR3 is built from 18 residues. J lost 0 bases, V lost 3 bases, and 8 bases had no gene match. CDR1 and CDR2 from the germline V gene are MDHEN and SYDVKM. CDR3 residues: CASSFSLGQYSGANVLTF. The CDR3 DNA follows: TGTGCCAGCAGTTTTTCCTTGGGACAGTACTCTGGGGCCAACGTCCTGACTTTC.

The chain recombines TRBV28 with TRBJ2-2; 9 bases are shared with TRBD1. The CDR3 loop spans 18 amino acids. J lost 6 bases, V lost 6 bases, and 17 bases had no gene match. The germline V gene encodes CDR1 MDHEN and CDR2 SYDVKM. The CDR3 DNA reads as TGTGCCAGCAGAATCGACTCGATTCGGGACAGGGTGGCCGGGGAGCTGTTTTTT. It is translated as CASRIDSIRDRVAGELFF.

This clone was counted between two and nine times. The V gene is TRBV3-1 (or the pseudogene TRBV3-2), the J gene TRBJ1-2, with 10 bases matching TRBD1. There are 14 residues in the CDR3. Germline values: CDR1 LGHDT, CDR2 YNNKEL (reference sequence). Losses at the gene ends were 3 bases for V and 8 bases for J; bases not matched to a gene: 6. The CDR3 spells CASSHRTGGVGYTF. CDR3 nucleotide sequence: TGTGCCAGCAGCCACCGGACAGGGGGTGTCGGCTACACCTTC.

V and J are TRBV28 and TRBJ2-3; D is uncertain. The CDR3 covers 14 residues. Trimming left V 6 bases short and J 0 bases short, with 10 bases between. Per germline, CDR1 MDHEN and CDR2 SYDVKM. This chain's CDR3 is CASRTMGSTDTQYF. CDR3 coding DNA: TGTGCCAGCAGGACCATGGGTAGCACAGATACGCAGTATTTT.

This clone has only a few counts. The V gene is TRBV6-5, the J gene TRBJ2-1, with D maybe TRBD2 (7 bases). The CDR3 runs to 14 residues. Germline V gene data show CDR1 as MNHEY and CDR2 as SVGAGI. Trimming cost V 8 bases and J 2 bases, with 13 bases left between them. Here the CDR3 reads CASGGALTYNEQFF. The CDR3 nucleotides are TGTGCCAGCGGGGGGGCGTTGACCTACAATGAGCAGTTCTTC.

V usage is TRBV27 and J usage is TRBJ2-1, with 14 nucleotides matching TRBD2. V gave up 5 bases and J gave up 7 bases; unmatched junction bases: 4. Germline V lookup: CDR1 MNHEY, CDR2 SMNVEV (reference sequence). The CDR3 spans 15 residues. DNA of the CDR3: TGTGCCAGCAGTCCCGGGACTAGCGGGAGTAATGAGCAGTTCTTC. As protein: CASSPGTSGSNEQFF.

The rearrangement uses TRBV7-9 and TRBJ2-2; D could derive from TRBD1 or TRBD2 (5 bases each). The CDR3 has 15 amino acids. Germline V CDR1 and CDR2: SEHNR, FQNEAQ (reference sequence). Trimming pared 10 bases from V and 1 base from J, leaving 16 bases between. This chain's CDR3 is CAILGEWENTGELFF. The CDR3, as DNA: TGTGCCATTCTAGGGGAGTGGGAGAACACCGGGGAGCTGTTTTTT.

The rearrangement links TRBV10-3 to TRBJ2-7; D ambiguous. Germline CDR1 reads ENHRY; CDR2 reads SYGVKD. This CDR3 region has 15 residues. V lost 0 bases and J lost 5, with 14 bases in between. This chain's CDR3 is CAISESSVGFDEQYF. CDR3 in DNA: TGTGCCATCAGTGAGTCCTCTGTCGGGTTCGACGAGCAGTACTTC.

The chain joins TRBV19 to TRBJ2-3; 9 nucleotides agree with TRBD2. CDR1 and CDR2 (germline): LNHDA, SQIVND (reference sequence). Trimming at V came to 3 bases and at J to 5 bases, leaving 9 bases not matched to a gene. The CDR3 is made up of 16 amino acids. CDR3 in DNA: TGTGCCAGTAGTATCATTAGCGGGGGTCGGGGAGATACGCAGTATTTT. Translation gives CASSIISGGRGDTQYF.

The CDR3 DNA is TGTGCCAGCAGCTTGACGCCTAGCGGGGCCACCGGGGAGCTGTTTTTT. As protein: CASSLTPSGATGELFF. The chain recombines TRBV5-4 with TRBJ2-2; 9 bases are a match to TRBD2. CDR1 is SGHNT, CDR2 YYREEE, per germline (reference sequence). Losses at the gene ends were 1 base for V and 4 bases for J; bases not matched to a gene: 5. The CDR3 has 16 amino acids.

The chain recombines TRBV28 with TRBJ2-7; D is undetermined. Germline V gene lookup returns CDR1 MDHEN and CDR2 SYDVKM. The CDR3 length is 14 residues. V was pared by 4 bases and J by 0 bases, with 10 bases between. The DNA for the CDR3 is TGTGCCAGCAGTTCGGCTACACCCTCCTACGAGCAGTACTTC. This sequence encodes CASSSATPSYEQYF.

This rearrangement joins TRBV27 to TRBJ2-7; the D gene is possibly TRBD2 (5 bases). V was clipped by 0 bases and J by 2 bases, with 11 bases between them. CDR1 is MNHEY, CDR2 SMNVEV, per germline (reference sequence). This CDR3 region has 15 residues. DNA of the CDR3: TGTGCCAGCAGTTTATCGAGGGCAGTAACCTACGAGCAGTACTTC. Its translation is CASSLSRAVTYEQYF.

In its sample, this clone was seen a few times. V is TRBV9 and J is TRBJ1-2; possibly TRBD1 for D (5 bases). The germline CDR1 and CDR2 sequences are SGDLS and YYNGEE. Trimming stripped 3 bases from V and 8 bases from J, with 20 bases between. The CDR3 is 15 residues long. CDR3 protein: CASSASGSMIVGYTF. The CDR3 DNA sequence: TGTGCCAGCAGCGCCTCAGGGTCTATGATAGTCGGCTACACCTTC.

The gene calls are TRBV29-1 and TRBJ2-2, with 11 bases identical to TRBD1. The V gene end was trimmed by 4 bases and the J gene end by 6 bases; junction bases not matched to a gene: 1. The CDR3 is made up of 13 amino acids. Germline V gene data show CDR1 as SQVTM and CDR2 as ANQGSEA. The CDR3 is CSVGGQGAGELFF. CDR3 in DNA: TGCAGCGTTGGGGGACAGGGGGCCGGGGAGCTGTTTTTT.

The rearrangement uses TRBV6-5 and TRBJ1-2, with a possible D match to TRBD1 (5 bases). Per the germline V gene, CDR1 is MNHEY and CDR2 is SVGAGI. This CDR3 comprises 13 residues. Trimming removed 8 bases from V and 0 bases from J, with 10 bases in between. CDR3 coding DNA: TGTGCCAGCCGGCAGGGCTCTAACTATGGCTACACCTTC. Translation: CASRQGSNYGYTF.

This rearrangement joins TRBV18 to TRBJ2-1; D ambiguous. The ends were cut back, 1 base at V and 9 bases at J, with 13 bases in the middle. Germline V gene sequence: CDR1 KGHSH, CDR2 LQKENI. The CDR3 spans 14 residues. The DNA for the CDR3 is TGTGCCAGCTCACCACTAGGGATTTTATCTGAGCAGTTCTTC. This sequence encodes CASSPLGILSEQFF.

CDR3 bases: TGTGCCAGCTCACCATCGGGCCTCTTGGGGGGGGAGCAGTACTTC. It translates to CASSPSGLLGGEQYF. The chain couples TRBV18 to TRBJ2-7; TRBD2 agrees at 7 bases. Germline V gene lookup returns CDR1 KGHSH and CDR2 LQKENI. V gave up 2 bases and J gave up 7 bases; unmatched junction bases: 11. This CDR3 region has 15 residues. Supplemented by reference TRBV18 and TRBJ2-7, the full variable domain reads NAGVMQNPRHLVRRRGQEARLRCSPMKGHSHVYWYRQLPEEGLKFMVYLQKENIIDESGMPKERFSAEFPKEGPSILRIQQVVRGDSAAYFCASSPSGLLGGEQYFGPGTRLTVT.